The rows below give T cell receptor beta chains drawn from one sample of a study of cytomegalovirus exposure and HLA in healthy donors. This table comes from immunoSEQ multiplex PCR, and its TCRdb copy is limited to in-frame clones, with some not included. Of around 200,000 clones listed, 75% to 90% are singletons. The material sequenced was PBMCs. The receptors were gathered from a boy younger than 18 in good health and CMV-seronegative. Both conserved end residues are part of each CDR3. The D gene is left open where the match is weak. Clone size appears in some rows only: once, few, many, or a class for an expanded clone.

v_gene	d_gene	abundance	j_gene	CDR3aa
TRBV6-5	.	.	TRBJ2-5	CASSGLGETQYF
TRBV10-1	TRBD1	.	TRBJ2-2	CASSRDRDTGELFF
TRBV19	.	.	TRBJ1-2	CASSIRAGLGYTF
TRBV9	TRBD2	few	TRBJ2-2	CASRPTSGNTGELFF
TRBV19	.	.	TRBJ1-1	CASSIYSGVNTEAFF
TRBV28	.	.	TRBJ2-5	CASSFLTTAETQYF
TRBV5-1	.	.	TRBJ1-1	CASSLGAEAFF
TRBV9	TRBD2	once	TRBJ2-1	CASSRTQTSGRANEQFF
TRBV9	TRBD2	.	TRBJ2-7	CASSVAASGAYEQYF
TRBV5-4	.	once	TRBJ1-6	CASSLVESSPLHF
TRBV6-1	TRBD1	.	TRBJ2-7	CASTHGQDEDF
TRBV6-6	.	.	TRBJ1-1	CASSLTAQGFF
TRBV12-5	.	.	TRBJ1-1	CASGFIAGLNTEAFF
TRBV19	TRBD2	.	TRBJ2-1	CASSIDGTSGNEQFF
TRBV6-1	TRBD2	.	TRBJ2-3	CASSELGLAGVRTDTQYF
TRBV5-4	.	.	TRBJ2-7	CASSSYSDSPEQYF
TRBV2	TRBD1	once	TRBJ1-1	CASSARDRATEAFF
TRBV30	.	.	TRBJ2-1	CAWRENYKRNEQFF
TRBV5-6	.	.	TRBJ2-5	CASSLKTADFQETQYF
TRBV6-1	TRBD1	.	TRBJ2-5	CASSLTGGTQYF
TRBV23-1	.	.	TRBJ1-5	CGERWGGNQPQHF
TRBV5-1	.	few	TRBJ1-4	CASSLAQGDEKLFF
TRBV5-1	.	.	TRBJ1-4	CASSPEPDEKLFF
TRBV6-6	TRBD1	.	TRBJ1-1	CASRVDRASEAFF
TRBV6-1	TRBD1	.	TRBJ2-1	CASSERARTGSNEQFF
TRBV5-6	.	few	TRBJ1-1	CASSLGWGVGEAFF
TRBV6-5	.	once	TRBJ1-2	CASSPLGGRRYGYTF
TRBV10-3	TRBD1	.	TRBJ2-1	CAVSDRGYGNEQFF
TRBV10-1	TRBD2	once	TRBJ2-7	CASSSGLAGVEQYF
TRBV30	TRBD1	.	TRBJ1-5	CAWSGDSVNQPQHF
TRBV15	.	.	TRBJ1-1	CATSRDRGLNSEAFF
TRBV4-2	TRBD1	.	TRBJ1-2	CASSLAYPTGGVGGYTF
TRBV9	TRBD2	.	TRBJ2-3	CASSPTSGRMTDTQYF
TRBV29-1	.	.	TRBJ1-3	CSVEDPSVGGNTIYF
TRBV7-8	.	few	TRBJ2-7	CASSTTQGREQYF
TRBV6-1	.	.	TRBJ1-1	CASSELGAWAFF
TRBV7-9	.	.	TRBJ2-7	CASSKPDGRGSYEQYF
TRBV11-2	.	once	TRBJ1-2	CASSLVTGRVGYGYTF
TRBV7-8	.	.	TRBJ2-7	CASSLLVWGQNNYEQYF
TRBV4-1	.	few	TRBJ1-5	CASSQEGAYSNQPQHF
TRBV7-9	TRBD1	once	TRBJ1-1	CASSSLGTGGMNTEAFF
TRBV7-9	.	.	TRBJ1-3	CASSLGYGSSGNTIYF
TRBV6-1	TRBD1	.	TRBJ1-1	CASSVTGGTEAFF
TRBV9	.	.	TRBJ2-5	CASSVGGLGQGETQYF
TRBV6-1	TRBD2	.	TRBJ2-1	CASSVTVAGGSYNEQFF